Listed below are T cell receptor beta chains from one sample, sequenced in a study of blood T cell repertoires in COVID-19. This table comes from immunoSEQ multiplex PCR, and its TCRdb copy is limited to in-frame clones, with some not included. The sample shows about 98,000 clones, over 70% of them seen only once. The sequencing input was peripheral blood. These receptor sequences come from a woman at least 80 years old with acute or convalescent COVID-19. Each CDR3 is given without its conserved first and last residue.

V | CDR3
TRBV14 | ASSGTLQPLLH
TRBV5-1 | ASSKQENTEAF
TRBV28 | ASRETGPGNQPQH
TRBV6-5 | ASSSGVRNQPQH
TRBV24-1 | ATRQGHTDTQY
TRBV5-5 | ASSFSAGGFYEQY
TRBV3-1/TRBV3-2 | ASSAGNEQY
TRBV2 | ASTPGLAGTQY
TRBV7-2 | ASSPHRGDTEAF
TRBV2 | ASSERSGQREHGYT
TRBV27 | ASSRRGHEQF
TRBV2 | ASSAGQPNQPQH
TRBV6-5 | ASSTGGGGEKLF
TRBV2 | ASRQGIAEQF
TRBV20-1 | SASEDTQY
TRBV5-4 | ASSLERSGANVLT
TRBV5-1 | ASSLGGQDTGELF
TRBV24-1 | ATAETGARGHTEAF
TRBV19 | ASSIVTDWDQETQY
TRBV2 | ASSTGTGASQPQH
TRBV24-1 | ATSESGTGIHGYT
TRBV7-9 | ASSNGQWNTEAF
TRBV6-6 | ASSPQTGWASGSYEQY
TRBV2 | ASSVVRANTGELF
TRBV10-1 | ASSPTPGELF
TRBV6-2/TRBV6-3 | ASSYSRWTGPGYGYT
TRBV3-1/TRBV3-2 | ASSQGTSGGLNTGELF
TRBV6-6 | ASSGRQLNTEAF
TRBV15 | ATSREWQGVADTQY
TRBV6-5 | ASSYWPERNTIY
TRBV11-2 | ASSLRGMNTEAF
TRBV6-5 | ASRRSRASTGELF
TRBV6-6 | ASTDKSTNEKLF
TRBV3-1/TRBV3-2 | ASSQARGTGKNYGYT
TRBV3-1/TRBV3-2 | ASSQGLSSTDTQY
TRBV28 | ASSLGQQGWGKLF
TRBV5-8 | ASSLAGTGGYNEQF
TRBV19 | ASSRDRAPRNEKLF
TRBV24-1 | ATSDGGAKGEQF
TRBV6-1 | ASSDGASLTTDTQY